A selection of T cell receptor beta chains follows, all from one sample in a study of blood T cell repertoires in COVID-19. Produced via immunoSEQ multiplex PCR; TCRdb's table is partial and in-frame only. The sample carries some 41,000 clones, around 88% recorded once. Sequencing was carried out using peripheral blood. The receptor source for this set is a woman over 75 with active or convalescent COVID-19. Each CDR3 is given with its conserved first and last residue. The D gene is left open where the match is weak. A row's size may be missing; if present it is once, few, many or a size class.

-	TRBV24-1	-	TRBJ2-2	CATRKGQNTGELFF	TGTGCCACCAGAAAAGGACAGAACACCGGGGAGCTGTTTTTT
-	TRBV11-2	TRBD2	TRBJ2-3	CASSLGTSGSGGTDTQYF	TGTGCCAGCAGCTTAGGGACTAGCGGGAGCGGGGGCACAGATACGCAGTATTTT
once	TRBV7-8	TRBD2	TRBJ2-3	CASSLQLAGGLDTQYF	TGTGCCAGCAGCCTACAACTAGCGGGAGGGTTAGATACGCAGTATTTT
-	TRBV6-1	-	TRBJ1-2	CASSDLQGGGDGYTF	TGTGCCAGCAGTGACCTCCAGGGAGGGGGGGATGGCTACACCTTC
-	TRBV5-1	-	TRBJ2-1	CASSLVAETYNEQFF	TGCGCCAGCAGCTTGGTAGCGGAGACCTACAATGAGCAGTTCTTC
-	TRBV6-5	TRBD1	TRBJ2-7	CASEKTGVYEQYF	TGTGCCAGCGAAAAGACAGGGGTGTACGAGCAGTACTTC
-	TRBV7-3	TRBD1	TRBJ1-1	CASSSGQGAFTEAFF	TGTGCCAGCAGCTCGGGACAGGGGGCTTTCACTGAAGCTTTCTTT
-	TRBV6-5	-	TRBJ1-5	CASSNGNQPQHF	TGTGCCAGCAGTAACGGGAATCAGCCCCAGCATTTT
-	TRBV5-1	-	TRBJ2-2	CASSHSTAGARGGELFF	TGCGCCAGCAGCCACTCCACTGCCGGGGCGCGGGGTGGGGAGCTGTTTTTT
-	TRBV5-6	TRBD2	TRBJ2-3	CASSLNWPGGSTDTQYF	TGTGCCAGCAGCTTGAATTGGCCGGGAGGGAGCACAGATACGCAGTATTTT
-	TRBV29-1	-	TRBJ1-1	CSGGQGSTEAFF	TGCAGCGGGGGCCAGGGAAGCACTGAAGCTTTCTTT
-	TRBV6-5	-	TRBJ1-6	CAGAGTTNSPLHF	TGTGCCGGAGCCGGGACAACTAATTCACCCCTCCACTTT
-	TRBV18	-	TRBJ1-1	CASSPGAEAFF	TGTGCCAGCTCACCAGGGGCGGAGGCTTTCTTT
-	TRBV6-5	-	TRBJ2-7	CASSYSWLRDEQYF	TGTGCCAGCAGTTACTCTTGGTTGAGAGACGAGCAGTACTTC
few	TRBV3-1/TRBV3-2	TRBD1	TRBJ2-7	CASSPGQGVVYEQYF	TGTGCCAGCAGCCCAGGACAGGGGGTAGTCTACGAGCAGTACTTC
-	TRBV28	-	TRBJ1-1	CASSMNTEAFF	TGTGCCAGCTCAATGAACACTGAAGCTTTCTTT
-	TRBV19	-	TRBJ2-1	CASSPSSYNEQFF	TGTGCCAGTAGCCCTAGCTCCTACAATGAGCAGTTCTTC
-	TRBV9	TRBD1	TRBJ1-1	CASSVGGTGDTEAFF	TGTGCCAGCAGCGTGGGTGGGACAGGGGATACTGAAGCTTTCTTT
-	TRBV27	TRBD2	TRBJ2-4	CASSFLAENIQYF	TGTGCCAGCAGTTTTCTAGCGGAAAACATTCAGTACTTC
-	TRBV27	-	TRBJ2-7	CASSYKTAYEQYF	TGTGCCAGCAGTTATAAAACAGCCTACGAGCAGTACTTC
-	TRBV29-1	TRBD1	TRBJ1-1	CSALRGRGSEAFF	TGCAGCGCCCTCAGGGGGCGCGGGTCTGAAGCTTTCTTT
-	TRBV6-5	TRBD2	TRBJ2-5	CASSPGTSLAVTQYF	TGTGCCAGCAGTCCGGGGACTAGCCTTGCCGTGACCCAGTACTTC
-	TRBV7-2	TRBD2	TRBJ2-7	CASSLSRAGVSYEQYF	TGTGCCAGCAGCTTATCGAGAGCGGGAGTGAGCTACGAGCAGTACTTC
-	TRBV6-5	TRBD1	TRBJ1-5	CASRQGFGPQHF	TGTGCCAGCAGACAGGGGTTTGGGCCCCAGCATTTT
-	TRBV27	TRBD1	TRBJ1-2	CASSLLGQGPRSGYTF	TGTGCCAGCAGTTTATTGGGACAGGGTCCTCGAAGTGGCTACACCTTC
-	TRBV10-2	TRBD2	TRBJ2-1	CASSPSGGGEQFF	TGCGCCAGCAGTCCATCGGGGGGTGGTGAGCAGTTCTTC
-	TRBV29-1	TRBD1	TRBJ2-1	CSVDVPGRTGDEQFF	TGCAGCGTTGATGTCCCCGGCAGGACAGGCGATGAGCAGTTCTTC
-	TRBV9	TRBD2	TRBJ2-1	CASSPKGTSGRSSYNEQFF	TGTGCCAGCAGCCCTAAGGGGACTAGCGGGAGGAGCTCCTACAATGAGCAGTTCTTC
-	TRBV6-5	-	TRBJ1-5	CASSLQGNSNQPQHF	TGTGCCAGCAGTCTACAGGGAAATAGCAATCAGCCCCAGCATTTT
-	TRBV11-2	-	TRBJ1-3	CASSPNEGSGNTIYF	TGTGCCAGCAGCCCCAACGAGGGCTCTGGAAACACCATATATTTT
-	TRBV18	-	TRBJ1-3	CASSPPNIKIARGNTIYF	TGTGCCAGCTCACCACCTAATATTAAGATCGCCAGAGGAAACACCATATATTTT
-	TRBV15	TRBD1	TRBJ2-5	CATSRGTPGQQETQYF	TGTGCCACCAGCAGAGGGACACCGGGACAGCAAGAGACCCAGTACTTC
few	TRBV11-2	TRBD2	TRBJ2-7	CASSLRTSGGEQYF	TGTGCCAGCAGCTTGAGGACTAGCGGTGGCGAGCAGTACTTC
-	TRBV11-3	-	TRBJ2-2	CASSLDQAGELFF	TGTGCCAGCAGCTTAGATCAGGCCGGGGAGCTGTTTTTT
few	TRBV2	-	TRBJ1-2	CASSATQGTSGYTF	TGTGCCAGCAGTGCGACACAGGGAACGAGCGGCTACACCTTC
-	TRBV5-6	TRBD1	TRBJ1-2	CASSLAGTGNYGYTF	TGTGCCAGCAGCTTGGCCGGGACAGGGAACTATGGCTACACCTTC
once	TRBV18	TRBD1	TRBJ1-2	CASSLTGAANYGYTF	TGTGCCAGCTCTTTGACAGGGGCCGCCAACTATGGCTACACCTTC
-	TRBV4-2	TRBD1	TRBJ1-1	CASSRQGKAFF	TGTGCCAGCAGCCGACAGGGAAAAGCTTTCTTT
-	TRBV28	-	TRBJ2-7	CASSFTQGPEQYF	TGTGCCAGCAGTTTCACCCAGGGGCCCGAGCAGTACTTC
few	TRBV27	-	TRBJ2-1	CASSPGSGAYNEQFF	TGTGCCAGCAGTCCGGGATCCGGGGCCTACAATGAGCAGTTCTTC
-	TRBV6-5	TRBD1	TRBJ1-6	CASSPGTGGSPLHF	TGTGCCAGCAGTCCCGGGACAGGGGGTTCACCCCTCCACTTT
once	TRBV6-5	-	TRBJ2-1	CASSYSTGDEQFF	TGTGCCAGCAGTTATTCGACGGGGGATGAGCAGTTCTTC
-	TRBV5-1	TRBD1	TRBJ2-7	CASSGDRGPLYEQYF	TGCGCCAGCAGCGGAGACAGGGGCCCCCTTTACGAGCAGTACTTC
-	TRBV5-5	TRBD1	TRBJ1-2	CASSGATGADYGYTF	TGTGCCAGCAGCGGAGCGACAGGGGCGGACTATGGCTACACCTTC
-	TRBV5-6	-	TRBJ1-4	CASSPYRTVGEKLFF	TGTGCCAGCAGCCCGTATAGGACAGTCGGTGAAAAACTGTTTTTT
-	TRBV28	-	TRBJ2-2	CASSSTGDTGELFF	TGTGCCAGCAGTTCAACAGGAGACACCGGGGAGCTGTTTTTT
few	TRBV7-9	-	TRBJ1-1	CASSPQTVNTEAFF	TGTGCCAGCAGCCCCCAGACAGTCAACACTGAAGCTTTCTTT
medium-sized	TRBV12-3/TRBV12-4	-	TRBJ1-2	CASSKSQPGHRPF	TGTGCCAGCAGCAAATCTCAGCCGGGACACCGCCCTTTC
-	TRBV18	TRBD2	TRBJ2-1	CASSPGTRVGDEQFF	TGTGCCAGCTCACCCGGGACTAGAGTAGGGGATGAGCAGTTCTTC
few	TRBV19	TRBD1	TRBJ1-5	CASRMGQINQPQHF	TGTGCCAGTAGAATGGGACAGATTAATCAGCCCCAGCATTTT